The clone carrying this T cell receptor (beta chain) was detected ten times or more. Genomic DNA was subjected to two-round multiplex PCR for amplification of TCR beta CDR3. The use of primers specific to each TRBV and TRBJ gene characterized first-round PCR. TCRdb reanalysed the multiplex PCR reads using MiXCR and keeps one entry per CDR3 protein. The table lists about 15,000 distinct CDR3 sequences, over 15% of them singletons, with 35% to 45% in the top ten. V lost 3 bases to trimming and J lost 4 bases, with 5 bases between them. This CDR3 has 12 residues. This sample is drawn from a study of prognosis after radiotherapy for stage I lung cancer.

This sequence originates from a donor aged 50 or older with non-small cell lung cancer. The sample was PBMCs, taken before or after stereotactic body radiation therapy (not recorded which). The rearrangement joins TRBV12-3 or TRBV12-4 to TRBJ2-3; D gene uncertain. The CDR3 coding sequence is TGTGCCAGCAGTTTGTACTCAGATACGCAGTATTTT. Residues: CASSLYSDTQYF.